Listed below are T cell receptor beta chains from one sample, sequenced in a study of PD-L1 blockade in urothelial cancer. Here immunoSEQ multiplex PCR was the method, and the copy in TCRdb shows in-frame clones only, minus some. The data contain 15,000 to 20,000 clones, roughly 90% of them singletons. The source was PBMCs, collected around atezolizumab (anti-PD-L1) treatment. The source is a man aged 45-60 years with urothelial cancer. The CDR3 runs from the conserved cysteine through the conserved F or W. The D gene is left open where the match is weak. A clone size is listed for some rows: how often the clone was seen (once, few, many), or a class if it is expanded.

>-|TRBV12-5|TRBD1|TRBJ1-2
TGTGCTAGTGGCCAGGGGGCAGGCTATGGCTACACCTTC
CASGQGAGYGYTF
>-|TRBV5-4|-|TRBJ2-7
TGTGCCAGCAGCTCGGGACACTCCTACGAGCAGTACTTC
CASSSGHSYEQYF
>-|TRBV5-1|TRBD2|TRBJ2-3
TGCGCCAGCAGCCTGGGGCTAGCGGGAGCAGATACGCAGTATTTT
CASSLGLAGADTQYF
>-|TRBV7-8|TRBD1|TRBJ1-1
TGTGCCAGCAGCTCCTACAGGGGAGGTGGTACTATGAACACTGAAGCTTTCTTT
CASSSYRGGGTMNTEAFF
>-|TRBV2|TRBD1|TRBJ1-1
TGTGCCAGGGACACAGGGGGCCTCATGAACACTGAAGCTTTCTTT
CARDTGGLMNTEAFF
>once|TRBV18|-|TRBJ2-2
TGTGCCAGCTCACGGACACCGAACACCGGGGAGCTGTTTTTT
CASSRTPNTGELFF
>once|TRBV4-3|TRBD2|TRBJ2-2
TGCGCCAGCAGCCAAGAATTGCGCGGGAGCACCGGGGAGCTGTTTTTT
CASSQELRGSTGELFF
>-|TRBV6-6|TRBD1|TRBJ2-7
TGTGCCAGCAATCTTGATATTGGGACAGGGGGTTCGGAGCAGTACTTC
CASNLDIGTGGSEQYF
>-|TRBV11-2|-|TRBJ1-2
TGTGCCAGCAGCTATATGATGACAGGAAAGACTGATGGCTACACCTTC
CASSYMMTGKTDGYTF
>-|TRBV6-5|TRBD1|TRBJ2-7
TGTGCCAGCAGTTACTCGAGGGACAGTTATTACGAGCAGTACTTC
CASSYSRDSYYEQYF
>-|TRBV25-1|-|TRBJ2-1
TGTGCCGCAGAAACCACGACAGGCTCCTACAATGAGCAGTTCTTC
CAAETTTGSYNEQFF
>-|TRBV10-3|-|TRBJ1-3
TGTGCCATCAGTGAGTCCCAATCAGGTTATGGAAACACCATATATTTT
CAISESQSGYGNTIYF
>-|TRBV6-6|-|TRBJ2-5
TGTGCCAGCAGTCCTACAGATACGGCGACCCAGTACTTC
CASSPTDTATQYF
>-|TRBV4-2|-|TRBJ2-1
TGTGCCAGCAGCCAAGAGCCAAATAGCCACAATGAGCAGTTCTTC
CASSQEPNSHNEQFF
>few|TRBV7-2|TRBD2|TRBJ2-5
TGTGCCAGCAGCTTAGGAGGCGGGGGGGGAGAGACCCAGTACTTC
CASSLGGGGGETQYF
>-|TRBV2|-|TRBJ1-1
TGTGCCAGCAGTGAAGGACTACTAGGCACTGAAGCTTTCTTT
CASSEGLLGTEAFF
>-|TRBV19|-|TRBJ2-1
TGTGCCAGTAGTGGGACAAATTACAATGAGCAGTTCTTC
CASSGTNYNEQFF
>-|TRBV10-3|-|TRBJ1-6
TGTGCCATCAGTGAGTCCGAGAGATCACCCCTCCACTTT
CAISESERSPLHF
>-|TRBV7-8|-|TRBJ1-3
TGTGCCAGCAGCTTAAGACAGGACCCCGGAAACACCATATATTTT
CASSLRQDPGNTIYF
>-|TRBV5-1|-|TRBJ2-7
TGCGCCAGCAGCTTGGCGGGGAATGAGGAGCAGTACTTC
CASSLAGNEEQYF
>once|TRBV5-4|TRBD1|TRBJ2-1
TGTGCCAGCAGCTTGGGCGGACAGGGGATCGGCAATGAGCAGTTCTTC
CASSLGGQGIGNEQFF
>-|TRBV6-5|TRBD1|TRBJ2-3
TGTGCCAGCAGTACACAGGGGGAAACAGATACGCAGTATTTT
CASSTQGETDTQYF